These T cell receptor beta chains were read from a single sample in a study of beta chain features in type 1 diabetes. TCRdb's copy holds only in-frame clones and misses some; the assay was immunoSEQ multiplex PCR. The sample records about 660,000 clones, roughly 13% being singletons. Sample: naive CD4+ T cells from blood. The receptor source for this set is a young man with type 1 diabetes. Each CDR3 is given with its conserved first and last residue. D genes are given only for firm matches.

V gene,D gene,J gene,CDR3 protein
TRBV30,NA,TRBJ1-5,CAWSKAVGQPQHF
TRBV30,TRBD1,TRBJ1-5,CAWTIGTGGNQPQHF
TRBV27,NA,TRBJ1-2,CASSLSGAGVYTF
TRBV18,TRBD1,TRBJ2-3,CASSPRDRANTQYF
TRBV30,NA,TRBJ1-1,CAWSTEGYTEAFF
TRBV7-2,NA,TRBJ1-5,CASSLFRTNQPQHF
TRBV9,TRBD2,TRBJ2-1,CASSVGGRTTYNEQFF
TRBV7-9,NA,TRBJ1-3,CASSWDTGRGNTIYF
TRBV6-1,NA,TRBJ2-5,CASSENRGGGETQYF
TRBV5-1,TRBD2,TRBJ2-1,CASSLLAGNNEQFF
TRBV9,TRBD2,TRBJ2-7,CASSALAGDEQYF
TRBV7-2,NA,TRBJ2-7,CASSSHSSTYEQYF
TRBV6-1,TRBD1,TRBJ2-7,CASRADRGTYEQYF
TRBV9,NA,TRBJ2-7,CASSVAALSYEQYF
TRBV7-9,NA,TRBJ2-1,CASSLGTYNEQFF
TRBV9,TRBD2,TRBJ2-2,CASSVATGGARTGELFF
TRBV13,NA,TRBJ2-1,CASSLELNEQFF
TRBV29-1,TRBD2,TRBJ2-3,CSVGTSGFDTDTQYF
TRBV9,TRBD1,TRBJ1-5,CASSVTGDEPQHF
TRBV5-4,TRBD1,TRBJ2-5,CASSLGGRGTQTQYF
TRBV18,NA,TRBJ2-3,CASSPGGRSTDTQYF
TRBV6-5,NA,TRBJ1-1,CASGDGGNTEAFF
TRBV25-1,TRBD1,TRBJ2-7,CASSVRTGSYEQYF
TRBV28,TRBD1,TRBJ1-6,CASSPGQGFGSSYNSPLHF
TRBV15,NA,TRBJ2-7,CATSRGATYEQYF
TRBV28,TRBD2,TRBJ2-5,CASSSAGLAGDEKETQYF
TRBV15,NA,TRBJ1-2,CATSRDAKAYGYTF
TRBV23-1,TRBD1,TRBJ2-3,CASSPTPPTGRLDTQYF
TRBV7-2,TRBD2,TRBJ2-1,CASSHSSGTPQDEQFF
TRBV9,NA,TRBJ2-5,CASSPRGLGQETQYF
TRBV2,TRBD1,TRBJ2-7,CASSVVRGRRNHEQYF
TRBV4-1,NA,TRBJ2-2,CASSQPRTNTGELFF
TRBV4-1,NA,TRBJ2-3,CASSQVQITDTQYF
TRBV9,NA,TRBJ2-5,CASRTRAAGGGEREETQYF
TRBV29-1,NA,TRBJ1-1,CSVTSGVRSDEAFF
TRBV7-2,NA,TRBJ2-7,CASSPKGPSSYEQYF
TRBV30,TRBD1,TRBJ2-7,CACDRAQSYEQYF
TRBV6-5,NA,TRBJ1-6,CASSNANSPLHF
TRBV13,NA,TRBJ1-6,CASSLKRGFRPLHF